The 32 T cell receptor beta chains given below trace back to one sample, sequenced in a study of blood T cell repertoires in COVID-19. The data were produced by immunoSEQ multiplex PCR, yet TCRdb's version contains in-frame clones alone and is incomplete. The top ten hold 1% to 1.3% of the sample, which has 350,000 to 450,000 clones, 85% to 90% seen once. Sample: PBMCs or T cells enriched from blood (not recorded which). All receptors come from a man aged 25 to 40 who had recovered from COVID-19.

This clone has a single count. The chain employs TRBV7-2 and TRBJ2-1; 15 bases are shared with TRBD2. V was clipped by 5 bases and J by 4 bases; unmatched bases: 3. CDR3 length equals 16 residues. The germline V gene encodes CDR1 SGHTA and CDR2 FQGNSA. The CDR3 DNA reads as TGTGCCAGCAGCGGACTAGCGGGAGGGTCTTACAATGAGCAGTTCTTC. It translates to CASSGLAGGSYNEQFF.

V gene TRBV5-6 combines with J gene TRBJ1-3; TRBD1 agrees at 8 bases. The CDR3 has 15 amino acids. CDR1 is SGHDT, CDR2 YYEEEE, per germline. Trimming took 4 bases from V and 3 from J; bases not matched to a gene: 6. CDR3 loop: CASSPQGQVGNTIYF. For the CDR3, the DNA is TGTGCCAGCAGCCCCCAGGGACAGGTTGGAAACACCATATATTTT. Full variable domain (missing parts from reference TRBV5-6 and TRBJ1-3): DAGVTQSPTHLIKTRGQQVTLRCSPKSGHDTVSWYQQALGQGPQFIFQYYEEEERQRGNFPDRFSGHQFPNYSSELNVNALLLGDSALYLCASSPQGQVGNTIYFGEGSWLTVV.

CDR3 nucleotide sequence: TGTGCCAGCAGTGTCGGGACAGAGACCTACGAGCAGTACTTC. It encodes CASSVGTETYEQYF. The gene calls are TRBV28 and TRBJ2-7, with 7 positions matching TRBD1. Trimming cost V 5 bases and J 2 bases; bases outside gene matches: 6. The germline CDR1 and CDR2 sequences are MDHEN and SYDVKM. The CDR3 has 14 amino acids.

CDR3 nucleotides: TGTGCCAGCAGTTACAGGAGGACAGTCTTTAGCTCCTACGAGCAGTACTTC. Encoded protein: CASSYRRTVFSSYEQYF. The chain joins TRBV6-2 or TRBV6-3 to TRBJ2-7, with D possibly being TRBD1 (6 bases). V was pared by 2 bases and J by 0 bases, with 17 bases between. CDR1 MNHEY and CDR2 SVGEGT come from the germline V gene. The CDR3 covers 17 residues.

The chain combines TRBV5-1 with TRBJ2-2; 8 bases are shared with TRBD2. Germline trimming cut 4 bases from V and 4 bases from J; bases unmatched to any gene: 9. Per germline, CDR1 SGHRS and CDR2 YFSETQ. The length of the CDR3 is 16 residues. The CDR3 protein is CASSHSLAGSTGELFF. The CDR3 coding sequence is TGCGCCAGCAGCCATTCCCTAGCGGGTAGCACCGGGGAGCTGTTTTTT.

V usage is TRBV7-2 and J usage is TRBJ1-2; D gene uncertain. The V end was cut by 1 base, the J end by 3 bases, with 12 bases between. Per germline, CDR1 SGHTA and CDR2 FQGNSA. The length of the CDR3 is 15 residues. CDR3 sequence (DNA): TGTGCCAGCAGCTTAGTCCACAGTTCATACTATGGCTACACCTTC. Its protein is CASSLVHSSYYGYTF.

The V gene is TRBV2, the J gene TRBJ1-5; TRBD1 matches 9 bases. Trimming took 5 bases from V and 5 from J; bases not matched to a gene: 10. Germline V gene data show CDR1 as SNHLY and CDR2 as FYNNEI. This CDR3 is 16 amino acids long. The CDR3 spells CASSPRRTGAHQPQHF. The CDR3 bases are TGTGCCAGCAGTCCTCGCCGGACAGGGGCACATCAGCCCCAGCATTTT.

The genes are TRBV7-8 and TRBJ2-7; D call uncertain. CDR1 is SGHVS, CDR2 FQNEAQ, per germline. The CDR3 consists of 14 residues. The V gene lost 5 bases and the J gene lost 1 base, with 12 bases spanning the gap. CDR3 coding DNA: TGTGCCAGCAGCCCCCTTAGTCCTTCCTACGAGCAGTACTTC. As protein: CASSPLSPSYEQYF.

The rearrangement links TRBV3-1 (or the pseudogene TRBV3-2) to TRBJ1-4; the match to TRBD1 covers 8 bases. Trimming removed 4 bases from V and 8 bases from J; junction bases left unmatched: 9. The V gene's germline CDR1 is LGHDT and CDR2 YNNKEL (reference sequence). The CDR3 has 15 residues. CDR3 in amino acids: CASSRLGQGGEKLFF. For the CDR3, the DNA is TGTGCCAGCAGCCGTCTTGGACAGGGAGGGGAAAAACTGTTTTTT.

The chain uses TRBV28 and TRBJ1-5; D remains ambiguous. The CDR3 is 14 residues long. CDR1 is MDHEN, CDR2 SYDVKM, per germline. V was trimmed by 10 bases and J by 1 base, leaving 14 bases between them. CDR3 DNA: TGTGCCACCACATCCATCCAGAGCAATCAGCCCCAGCATTTT. Translation: CATTSIQSNQPQHF. The complete variable domain, with remaining parts taken from reference TRBV28 and TRBJ1-5, reads DVKVTQSSRYLVKRTGEKVFLECVQDMDHENMFWYRQDPGLGLRLIYFSYDVKMKEKGDIPEGYSVSREKKERFSLILESASTNQTSMYLCATTSIQSNQPQHFGDGTRLSIL.

This clone was counted between two and nine times. The CDR3 protein is CASSQGGGMNTEAFF. CDR3 sequence (DNA): TGTGCCAGCAGCCAGGGGGGAGGCATGAACACTGAAGCTTTCTTT. This chain joins TRBV11-2 and TRBJ1-1; the match to TRBD1 covers 7 bases. Germline V gene sequence: CDR1 SGHAT, CDR2 FQNNGV. With V trimmed by 5 bases and J by 0 bases, 6 bases remained unmatched. This CDR3 spans 15 amino acids. The whole variable domain, remainder taken from reference TRBV11-2 and TRBJ1-1, is EAGVAQSPRYKIIEKRQSVAFWCNPISGHATLYWYQQILGQGPKLLIQFQNNGVVDDSQLPKDRFSAERLKGVDSTLKIQPAKLEDSAVYLCASSQGGGMNTEAFFGQGTRLTVV.

J is TRBJ1-6 and V is TRBV7-9, with D unresolved. This CDR3 is 12 amino acids long. The V gene's germline CDR1 is SEHNR and CDR2 FQNEAQ (reference sequence). V lost 3 bases and J 9 bases, leaving 6 bases between the germline ends. DNA for the CDR3: TGTGCCAGCAGCTTTTGGGCTTCACCCCTCCACTTT. Translating it yields CASSFWASPLHF.

The gene calls are TRBV7-2 and TRBJ2-3; 10 bases line up with TRBD2. CDR3 size: 15 residues. The ends lost 1 base at V and 6 bases at J; junction bases unmatched: 4. Germline CDR1 reads SGHTA; CDR2 reads FQGNSA. The chain's CDR3 is CASSLELAGSDTQYF. CDR3 DNA: TGTGCCAGCAGCTTAGAACTAGCGGGGTCCGATACGCAGTATTTT.

The count of this clone is one. The genes are TRBV30 and TRBJ2-6; D is unclear. V lost 3 bases, J lost 4 bases, and 10 bases lay in between. Germline-derived CDR1 and CDR2 are GTSNPN and SVGIG (reference sequence). This CDR3 comprises 14 residues. Here the CDR3 DNA reads TGTGCCTGGAGACGATCTGGCGGGGCCAACGTCCTGACTTTC. Translation: CAWRRSGGANVLTF. Combining the CDR3 with reference TRBV30 and TRBJ2-6 gives the whole variable domain SQTIHQWPATLVQPVGSPLSLECTVEGTSNPNLYWYRQAAGRGLQLLFYSVGIGQISSEVPQNLSASRPQDRQFILSSKKLLLSDSGFYLCAWRRSGGANVLTFGAGSRLTVL.

This clone was seen once. The chain uses TRBV28 and TRBJ2-2; 9 positions match TRBD1. Trimming cost V 8 bases and J 2 bases; bases outside gene matches: 3. The CDR3 runs to 14 residues. CDR1 MDHEN and CDR2 SYDVKM come from the germline V gene. CDR3 nucleotides: TGTGCCAGCGGTACAGGGGGCAACACCGGGGAGCTGTTTTTT. This sequence encodes CASGTGGNTGELFF.

This chain joins TRBV5-6 and TRBJ1-5, with TRBD1 matching 7 bases. From germline, CDR1 is SGHDT and CDR2 YYEEEE. This CDR3 contains 18 residues. V lost 3 bases and J lost 3; bases outside the gene matches: 15. CDR3 sequence reads: CASSSSDTGEPINQPQHF. DNA for the CDR3: TGTGCCAGCAGCTCCAGCGATACAGGGGAACCTATCAATCAGCCCCAGCATTTT. Full variable domain (outside the CDR3, taken from reference TRBV5-6 and TRBJ1-5): DAGVTQSPTHLIKTRGQQVTLRCSPKSGHDTVSWYQQALGQGPQFIFQYYEEEERQRGNFPDRFSGHQFPNYSSELNVNALLLGDSALYLCASSSSDTGEPINQPQHFGDGTRLSIL.

This sequence joins TRBV7-9 and TRBJ2-1; D gene uncertain. Trimming took 4 bases from V and 13 from J, leaving 11 bases between them. Germline V CDR1 and CDR2: SEHNR, FQNEAQ (reference sequence). This CDR3 is 11 amino acids long. The CDR3 spells CASSSSPVQFF. The CDR3 nucleotides are TGTGCCAGCAGCTCCTCCCCCGTCCAGTTCTTC.

The chain recombines TRBV7-6 with TRBJ1-1; no definite D call. Per the germline V gene, CDR1 is SGHVS and CDR2 is FNYEAQ. V lost 6 bases and J lost 4, with 9 bases in between. The CDR3 totals 12 residues. The CDR3 coding sequence is TGTGCCAGCAGTCCTGGGAGCACTGAAGCTTTCTTT. Its translation is CASSPGSTEAFF. The full variable domain, rest sourced from reference TRBV7-6 and TRBJ1-1, is GAGVSQSPRYKVTKRGQDVALRCDPISGHVSLYWYRQALGQGPEFLTYFNYEAQQDKSGLPNDRFSAERPEGSISTLTIQRTEQRDSAMYRCASSPGSTEAFFGQGTRLTVV.

In this sample, this clone turned up once. J is TRBJ1-1 and V is TRBV7-9; no reliable D call. CDR3 length equals 15 residues. CDR1 and CDR2 from the germline V gene are SEHNR and FQNEAQ (reference sequence). V lost 1 base and J lost 4, with 13 bases in between. The CDR3, as DNA: TGTGCCAGCAGCTTAGTTGGGGAGATGGCCACTGAAGCTTTCTTT. Protein sequence: CASSLVGEMATEAFF.

V and J are TRBV5-1 and TRBJ2-3; D remains unclear. The CDR3 covers 15 residues. Looked up from germline, CDR1 is SGHRS and CDR2 is YFSETQ. The V end was cut by 0 bases, the J end by 6 bases, with 14 bases between. The DNA for the CDR3 is TGCGCCAGCAGCTTGGTCTCCCCTGTGTTGGATACGCAGTATTTT. This codes for CASSLVSPVLDTQYF.

The chain combines TRBV7-8 with TRBJ2-7; possible D gene TRBD2, 5 bases. Trimming took 0 bases from V and 6 from J, leaving 9 bases between them. Germline V lookup: CDR1 SGHVS, CDR2 FQNEAQ. The CDR3 is made up of 13 amino acids. The CDR3 reads CASSLAPRGEQYF. The CDR3, as DNA: TGTGCCAGCAGCTTAGCCCCCCGGGGCGAGCAGTACTTC.

The chain combines TRBV14 with TRBJ2-2, with TRBD2 matching over 8 bases. The germline CDR1 and CDR2 sequences are SGHDN and FVKESK. CDR3 length: 16 residues. The J segment lost 3 bases and the V segment lost 0 bases, leaving 3 bases of the junction unmatched. The CDR3 nucleotides are TGTGCCAGCAGCCAAGATAGCGGGACCTACACCGGGGAGCTGTTTTTT. Its protein product is CASSQDSGTYTGELFF.

This rearrangement joins TRBV28 to TRBJ1-5; D remains ambiguous. Trimming stripped 5 bases from V and 10 bases from J, with 15 bases between. This CDR3 comprises 13 residues. The germline V gene has CDR1 MDHEN and CDR2 SYDVKM. CDR3 in DNA: TGTGCCAGCAGTCCAACGGAGAATCGACCCCAGCATTTT. Protein: CASSPTENRPQHF.

The genes are TRBV10-3 and TRBJ2-1, with 7 positions matching TRBD2. V was clipped by 0 bases and J by 8 bases; unmatched bases: 7. The CDR3 covers 15 residues. Germline V gene sequence: CDR1 ENHRY, CDR2 SYGVKD. CDR3 sequence: CAISESGGDQHEQFF. The CDR3 DNA follows: TGTGCCATCAGTGAGTCGGGGGGGGACCAACATGAGCAGTTCTTC.

V usage is TRBV12-3 or TRBV12-4 and J usage is TRBJ2-1, with D uncertain. The V gene lost 7 bases and the J gene lost 9 bases, with 10 bases spanning the gap. The CDR3 totals 11 residues. The CDR3 DNA reads as TGTGCCAGCACCTCCAGGCTTGAGCAGTTCTTC. Its translation: CASTSRLEQFF.

The chain recombines TRBV7-3 with TRBJ2-1, with TRBD2 matching over 7 bases. This CDR3 has 14 amino acids. Germline values: CDR1 SGHTA, CDR2 FQGTGA. V lost 5 bases, J lost 4 bases, and 5 bases stayed unmatched. CDR3 sequence reads: CASSASGEYNEQFF. The DNA of the CDR3 is TGTGCCAGCAGCGCCAGCGGGGAGTACAATGAGCAGTTCTTC.

Only a few counts were recorded for this clone. The chain is built from TRBV2 and TRBJ1-5; no clear D. The CDR3 consists of 13 residues. The V end lost 6 bases, the J end lost 5 bases, and 11 bases lay between the germline ends. Looked up from germline, CDR1 is SNHLY and CDR2 is FYNNEI. DNA for the CDR3: TGTGCCAGCAGCCCTTTCCGAGATCAGCCCCAGCATTTT. As protein: CASSPFRDQPQHF.

This clone occurred once. This rearrangement joins TRBV7-2 to TRBJ1-5; 8 bases fit TRBD1. V lost 3 bases and J lost 7; bases outside the gene matches: 8. From germline, CDR1 is SGHTA and CDR2 FQGNSA. The CDR3 covers 15 residues. The DNA for the CDR3 is TGTGCCAGCAGCTTGTGGACAGGGCGCGGGCAGCCCCAGCATTTT. Protein sequence: CASSLWTGRGQPQHF.

This sequence joins TRBV6-5 and TRBJ1-2; TRBD1 is a possible D gene (6 bases). The length of the CDR3 is 12 residues. V lost 10 bases, J lost 6 bases, and 15 bases lay in between. CDR1 and CDR2 (germline): MNHEY, SVGAGI. The CDR3: CAIPGQTDGYTF. CDR3 coding DNA: TGTGCCATTCCCGGACAGACGGATGGCTACACCTTC.

This chain uses TRBV7-8 with TRBJ1-5, with D possibly TRBD1 on 5 matching bases. The CDR3 has 15 residues. CDR1 is SGHVS and CDR2 is FQNEAQ in the germline V gene. Trimming removed 5 bases from V and 6 bases from J, with 17 bases in between. The DNA of the CDR3 is TGTGCCAGCAGCCGATTAGGGAAGGGGTCTCAGCCCCAGCATTTT. Residues: CASSRLGKGSQPQHF.

V usage is TRBV19 and J usage is TRBJ1-5, with unresolved D. Germline CDR1 and CDR2: LNHDA and SQIVND (reference sequence). Trimming took off 6 bases at V and 0 bases at J, with 6 bases between the two ends. The CDR3 is 13 amino acids. This CDR3 is CASSRDSNQPQHF. DNA for the CDR3: TGTGCCAGTAGCCGAGATAGCAATCAGCCCCAGCATTTT.

This clone has only one observation. The V call is TRBV7-9, the J call TRBJ2-3, with TRBD2 identical over 8 bases. Germline CDR1 reads SEHNR; CDR2 reads FQNEAQ (reference sequence). CDR3 length equals 14 residues. Trimming took 6 bases from V and 4 from J; bases not matched to a gene: 6. CDR3 nucleotide sequence: TGTGCCAGCAGAACTTCTAGCGGGTCAGATACGCAGTATTTT. Translated: CASRTSSGSDTQYF.